These 32 T cell receptor beta chains were all obtained from the same sample, sequenced in a study of T cell changes during pregnancy in multiple sclerosis. The method was immunoSEQ multiplex PCR; TCRdb's version includes in-frame clones alone and lacks a portion of them. The profile covers 70,000 to 80,000 clones, with about 93% appearing a single time and approximately 0.93% taken by the ten largest. This specimen was peripheral blood, taken in the first trimester of pregnancy. These receptors were obtained from a female donor with multiple sclerosis, enrolled in a pregnancy study.

This clone was detected only once. V is TRBV4-3 and J is TRBJ2-3; the match to TRBD2 covers 10 bases. There are 16 residues in the CDR3. Germline values: CDR1 LGHNA, CDR2 YSLEER. Unmatched junction bases numbered 6, after V lost 4 bases and J lost 2 bases. CDR3 DNA sequence: TGCGCCAGCAGCCGGGGACTAGCGAGCCCCACAGATACGCAGTATTTT. Translated: CASSRGLASPTDTQYF.

The chain couples TRBV30 to TRBJ1-5; D unclear. V lost 2 bases and J 0 bases, leaving 8 bases between the germline ends. This CDR3 is 14 amino acids long. Germline-derived CDR1 and CDR2 are GTSNPN and SVGIG (reference sequence). In nucleotides, the CDR3 is TGTGCCTGGAGTAATCTGTATAGCAATCAGCCCCAGCATTTT. It encodes CAWSNLYSNQPQHF. The complete variable domain, with remaining parts taken from reference TRBV30 and TRBJ1-5, reads SQTIHQWPATLVQPVGSPLSLECTVEGTSNPNLYWYRQAAGRGLQLLFYSVGIGQISSEVPQNLSASRPQDRQFILSSKKLLLSDSGFYLCAWSNLYSNQPQHFGDGTRLSIL.

The chain is built from TRBV25-1 and TRBJ1-1, with 9 bases aligning to TRBD1. The length of the CDR3 is 16 residues. Germline loops: CDR1 MGHDK, CDR2 SYGVNS. V shed 2 bases and J 4 bases; nucleotides not matched to a gene: 8. CDR3 sequence: CASSEGGTGGGTEAFF. CDR3 nucleotide sequence: TGTGCCAGCAGTGAAGGGGGAACAGGGGGCGGCACTGAAGCTTTCTTT. The whole variable domain, filled in from reference TRBV25-1 and TRBJ1-1, reads EADIYQTPRYLVIGTGKKITLECSQTMGHDKMYWYQQDPGMELHLIHYSYGVNSTEKGDLSSESTVSRIRTEHFPLTLESARPSHTSQYLCASSEGGTGGGTEAFFGQGTRLTVV.

In DNA form, the CDR3 reads TGTGCCAGCAGTCCTGGAGGAAATTCACCCCTCCACTTT. Its translation: CASSPGGNSPLHF. The chain is built from TRBV6-6 and TRBJ1-6; D not resolved. This CDR3 has 13 amino acids. Germline V CDR1 and CDR2: MNHNY, SVGAGI (reference sequence). The V gene lost 5 bases and the J gene lost 7 bases, with 9 bases spanning the gap.

The chain couples TRBV7-8 to TRBJ1-5, with TRBD1 matching over 8 bases. Trimming cost V 5 bases and J 5 bases; bases outside gene matches: 14. Germline lookup yields CDR1 SGHVS and CDR2 FQNEAQ. This CDR3 has 17 amino acids. The CDR3 nucleotides read TGTGCCAGCAGCCTTGGCACAGGGGGAAATTTTCATCAGCCCCAGCATTTT. The encoded protein is CASSLGTGGNFHQPQHF.

The V call is TRBV2, the J call TRBJ1-5, with 8 bases matching TRBD1. The ends lost 5 bases at V and 4 bases at J; junction bases unmatched: 13. Germline CDR1 is SNHLY and CDR2 is FYNNEI. The CDR3 loop spans 17 amino acids. As DNA, the CDR3 is TGTGCCAGCAGTCTGAACGGGCAGGGGGCGGGAAATCAGCCCCAGCATTTT. This encodes CASSLNGQGAGNQPQHF.

J is TRBJ2-5 and V is TRBV6-5, with D perhaps TRBD2 (7 bases). This CDR3 comprises 13 residues. Germline V gene sequence: CDR1 MNHEY, CDR2 SVGAGI. V shed 10 bases and J shed 3 bases, with 15 bases lying between them. In DNA, the CDR3 is TGTGCCACTGGGGGGCTAGCGGAAGAGACCCAGTACTTC. It is translated as CATGGLAEETQYF.

In its sample, this clone was seen a few times. The rearrangement joins TRBV4-1 to TRBJ1-2; D possibly corresponds to TRBD1 (5 bases). This CDR3 is 15 amino acids long. The germline V gene has CDR1 MGHRA and CDR2 YSYEKL. The V end lost 1 base, the J end lost 2 bases, and 11 bases lay between the germline ends. The CDR3 DNA follows: TGCGCCAGCAGCCAAGGAGCAGGGTACAACTATGGCTACACCTTC. This encodes CASSQGAGYNYGYTF.

The chain is built from TRBV18 and TRBJ1-1, with 7 nucleotides matching TRBD1. CDR3 length: 15 amino acids. Per the germline V gene, CDR1 is KGHSH and CDR2 is LQKENI. V lost 2 bases to trimming and J lost 4 bases; unmatched junction nucleotides: 7. CDR3 residues: CASSPTGTEFTEAFF. CDR3 DNA: TGTGCCAGCTCACCAACCGGGACAGAATTCACTGAAGCTTTCTTT.

This clone was seen once. The rearrangement uses TRBV7-2 and TRBJ1-1; D remains ambiguous. The CDR3 length is 13 residues. Trimming cost V 3 bases and J 11 bases, with 16 bases left between them. The germline V gene encodes CDR1 SGHTA and CDR2 FQGNSA. CDR3 region: CASSFEAIGPAFF. The CDR3 region has the DNA TGTGCCAGCAGCTTTGAAGCGATTGGTCCTGCTTTCTTT.

The chain is built from TRBV5-1 and TRBJ1-2, with 9 bases lining up with TRBD1. The CDR3 loop spans 14 amino acids. The V and J ends lost 2 bases and 3 bases, in that order; junction bases with no gene match: 2. Germline assignment: CDR1 SGHRS and CDR2 YFSETQ. The CDR3 nucleotides read TGCGCCAGCAGCTTCGACAGGGGGGACTATGGCTACACCTTC. This translates into CASSFDRGDYGYTF.

The genes are TRBV4-3 and TRBJ2-7; TRBD2 matches 10 bases. J gave up 2 bases and V 4 bases, and 8 bases lay outside the gene matches. This CDR3 has 16 amino acids. Germline V gene data show CDR1 as LGHNA and CDR2 as YSLEER. The CDR3 nucleotides are TGCGCCAGCAGCCCAGATAGCGGGGGGACACCCTACGAGCAGTACTTC. Amino acids: CASSPDSGGTPYEQYF.

The chain employs TRBV6-1 and TRBJ2-6, with D unresolved. The CDR3 length is 15 residues. Germline V gives CDR1 MNHNS, CDR2 SASEGT. V was trimmed by 4 bases and J by 0 bases, leaving 7 bases between them. The CDR3 region is CASSGQSSGANVLTF. The CDR3 nucleotides read TGTGCCAGCAGTGGACAATCCTCTGGGGCCAACGTCCTGACTTTC.

V and J are TRBV5-1 and TRBJ2-7; D perhaps matches TRBD1 (6 bases). Germline V gene data show CDR1 as SGHRS and CDR2 as YFSETQ. The CDR3 sequence is 14 residues long. Trimming took 0 bases from V and 6 from J, leaving 13 bases between them. DNA for the CDR3: TGCGCCAGCAGCTTGGTACCAGGGGAAGCCGAGCAGTACTTC. It encodes CASSLVPGEAEQYF.

This chain joins TRBV19 and TRBJ1-5; perhaps TRBD1 as D (6 bases). The CDR3 consists of 16 residues. The germline V gene encodes CDR1 LNHDA and CDR2 SQIVND (reference sequence). Trimming removed 3 bases at V and 0 bases at J, with 12 bases between. CDR3 protein: CASSIFGQSSNQPQHF. DNA for the CDR3: TGTGCCAGTAGTATTTTCGGACAGTCTAGCAATCAGCCCCAGCATTTT. The full variable domain, rest sourced from reference TRBV19 and TRBJ1-5, is DGGITQSPKYLFRKEGQNVTLSCEQNLNHDAMYWYRQDPGQGLRLIYYSQIVNDFQKGDIAEGYSVSREKKESFPLTVTSAQKNPTAFYLCASSIFGQSSNQPQHFGDGTRLSIL.

The rearrangement uses TRBV6-1 and TRBJ2-3; D uncertain. This CDR3 spans 13 amino acids. V lost 3 bases to trimming and J lost 0 bases, with 4 bases between them. Germline V gene sequence: CDR1 MNHNS, CDR2 SASEGT. This CDR3 reads CASSDYSTDTQYF. CDR3 nucleotides: TGTGCCAGCAGTGACTATAGCACAGATACGCAGTATTTT.

This chain links TRBV7-2 with TRBJ2-3, with D unclear. Germline V gene lookup returns CDR1 SGHTA and CDR2 FQGNSA. V was clipped by 5 bases and J by 1 base, with 13 bases between them. The CDR3 length is 15 residues. The CDR3 DNA reads as TGTGCCAGCAGCCCGTCACTCGCCGGCACAGATACGCAGTATTTT. The encoded protein is CASSPSLAGTDTQYF.

The genes are TRBV5-1 and TRBJ2-3, with 8 bases identical to TRBD1. The CDR3 has 14 amino acids. The V segment lost 5 bases and the J segment 2 bases; nucleotides outside the gene matches: 4. From germline, CDR1 is SGHRS and CDR2 YFSETQ. As DNA, the CDR3 is TGCGCCAGCAGGACAGGGGCTTACACAGATACGCAGTATTTT. Translating it yields CASRTGAYTDTQYF.

This clone was counted between two and nine times. The chain carries TRBV6-1 and TRBJ1-5; D is possibly TRBD1 (5 bases). The CDR3 loop spans 14 amino acids. Trimming removed 4 bases from V and 0 bases from J, with 7 bases in between. Germline CDR1 reads MNHNS; CDR2 reads SASEGT. The CDR3 DNA is TGTGCCAGCAGTGGCGGGGGTAGCAATCAGCCCCAGCATTTT. Translation gives CASSGGGSNQPQHF.

This chain connects TRBV28 to TRBJ2-3, with TRBD2 matching over 15 bases. The CDR3 has 14 residues. Germline CDR1 reads MDHEN; CDR2 reads SYDVKM. Trimming removed 5 bases from V and 14 bases from J; junction bases left unmatched: 8. The CDR3 nucleotides read TGTGCCAGCAGTCTCGGGACTAGCGGGAGGCGGGGGTATTTT. Translated: CASSLGTSGRRGYF.

The chain couples TRBV2 to TRBJ2-6; D might be TRBD2 (6 bases). V lost 6 bases, J lost 8 bases, and 11 bases lay in between. The CDR3 covers 13 residues. Germline loops: CDR1 SNHLY, CDR2 FYNNEI. CDR3 sequence: CASSRGRTNVLTF. The CDR3 region has the DNA TGTGCCAGCAGCCGAGGGAGGACCAACGTCCTGACTTTC. The full variable domain, with the rest looked up from reference TRBV2 and TRBJ2-6, is EPEVTQTPSHQVTQMGQEVILRCVPISNHLYFYWYRQILGQKVEFLVSFYNNEISEKSEIFDDQFSVERPDGSNFTLKIRSTKLEDSAMYFCASSRGRTNVLTFGAGSRLTVL.

J is TRBJ1-1 and V is TRBV5-1; tentative D call: TRBD1 (6 bases). This CDR3 contains 14 residues. V lost 7 bases to trimming and J lost 0 bases, with 13 bases between them. Germline CDR1 SGHRS, CDR2 YFSETQ. CDR3 DNA sequence: TGCGCCAGCGGCGAACAGGGCTTGAACACTGAAGCTTTCTTT. Encoded protein: CASGEQGLNTEAFF.

The J gene is TRBJ2-5, the V gene TRBV5-1; 9 bases align to TRBD1. The germline V gene has CDR1 SGHRS and CDR2 YFSETQ. Trimming removed 3 bases from V and 0 bases from J; junction bases left unmatched: 3. The CDR3 has 15 amino acids. The CDR3 DNA follows: TGCGCCAGCAGCTGGGGGGACAGGGACCAAGAGACCCAGTACTTC. Amino acid sequence: CASSWGDRDQETQYF. The full variable domain, with the rest looked up from reference TRBV5-1 and TRBJ2-5, is KAGVTQTPRYLIKTRGQQVTLSCSPISGHRSVSWYQQTPGQGLQFLFEYFSETQRNKGNFPGRFSGRQFSNSRSEMNVSTLELGDSALYLCASSWGDRDQETQYFGPGTRLLVL.

This sequence joins TRBV5-5 and TRBJ1-1, with D perhaps TRBD1 (5 bases). V lost 5 bases and J 4 bases, leaving 18 bases between the germline ends. The CDR3 length is 15 residues. Per germline, CDR1 SGHKS and CDR2 YYEKEE (reference sequence). CDR3 DNA: TGTGCCAGCAGTAGAGTCCCGGGGGAAGGCACTGAAGCTTTCTTT. Amino acids: CASSRVPGEGTEAFF.

The rearrangement joins TRBV12-5 to TRBJ1-1; TRBD1 might be the D (5 bases). The germline V gene encodes CDR1 LGHNT and CDR2 FRNRAP. The V gene lost 9 bases and the J gene lost 1 base, with 9 bases spanning the gap. The length of the CDR3 is 12 residues. The CDR3, as DNA: TGTGCTAGCGACCAGGGGAACACTGAAGCTTTCTTT. It is translated as CASDQGNTEAFF.

The chain uses TRBV10-3 and TRBJ1-1, with TRBD1 matching over 7 bases. V lost 8 bases to trimming and J lost 4 bases; unmatched junction nucleotides: 13. CDR1 and CDR2 (germline): ENHRY, SYGVKD. This CDR3 is built from 15 residues. The CDR3 protein is CAILGESQGSTEAFF. DNA of the CDR3: TGTGCCATCCTCGGGGAATCACAGGGGAGCACTGAAGCTTTCTTT.

The chain joins TRBV27 to TRBJ1-4; a possible D gene is TRBD1 (5 bases). This CDR3 is 16 amino acids long. CDR1 and CDR2 from the germline V gene are MNHEY and SMNVEV (reference sequence). CDR3 sequence reads: CEVPRQSQSTNEKLFF. CDR3 DNA: TGTGAGGTTCCGAGACAGTCCCAATCAACTAATGAAAAACTGTTTTTT.

The chain recombines TRBV6-5 with TRBJ2-7, with 11 bases fitting TRBD2. Per the germline V gene, CDR1 is MNHEY and CDR2 is SVGAGI. After removal of 3 bases from V and 6 bases from J, the junction contained 7 bases not matched to a gene. The CDR3 length is 15 residues. In nucleotides, the CDR3 is TGTGCCAGCAGTTATTTCGGTCTAGCGGGAGGCGAGCAGTACTTC. Translating gives CASSYFGLAGGEQYF.

As to this clone: Compared with germline, one end of the junction differs, possibly owing to a read error. In the same sample, other DNA sequences code for this CDR3. This chain joins TRBV6-1 and TRBJ2-1; 7 bases are shared with TRBD1. The CDR3 is 15 amino acids. Germline V CDR1 and CDR2: MNHNS, SASEGT. CDR3: CASSLTGHRYNEQFF. Written as DNA, the CDR3 is TGCGCCAGCAGCCTGACAGGGCACAGGTACAATGAGCAGTTCTTC.

V and J are TRBV11-2 and TRBJ2-1, with D maybe TRBD2 (6 bases). V dropped 5 bases and J dropped 4 bases, with 21 bases sitting between them. There are 17 residues in the CDR3. CDR1 is SGHAT, CDR2 FQNNGV, per germline. The CDR3 is CASSPTRPGRYYNEQFF. The CDR3 DNA reads as TGTGCCAGCAGCCCGACTAGACCGGGACGTTATTACAATGAGCAGTTCTTC.

This CDR3 reads CASRGTRLNTGELFF. In DNA, the CDR3 is TGTGCCAGCAGGGGGACTAGACTGAACACCGGGGAGCTGTTTTTT. The chain joins TRBV2 to TRBJ2-2; 8 nucleotides align to TRBD2. V lost 6 bases and J lost 1; bases outside the gene matches: 4. The CDR3 totals 15 residues. CDR1 is SNHLY and CDR2 is FYNNEI in the germline V gene.

The rearrangement joins TRBV7-2 to TRBJ1-2, with a weak D call TRBD1 (6 bases). V lost 2 bases to trimming and J lost 4 bases, with 17 bases between them. The CDR3 has 16 amino acids. Per the germline V gene, CDR1 is SGHTA and CDR2 is FQGNSA. The CDR3 loop is CASSLSTGNFGYGYTF. DNA of the CDR3: TGTGCCAGCAGCTTAAGTACAGGGAACTTTGGCTATGGCTACACCTTC. Variable domain in full (rest from reference TRBV7-2 and TRBJ1-2): GAGVSQSPSNKVTEKGKDVELRCDPISGHTALYWYRQSLGQGLEFLIYFQGNSAPDKSGLPSDRFSAERTGGSVSTLTIQRTQQEDSAVYLCASSLSTGNFGYGYTFGSGTRLTVV.